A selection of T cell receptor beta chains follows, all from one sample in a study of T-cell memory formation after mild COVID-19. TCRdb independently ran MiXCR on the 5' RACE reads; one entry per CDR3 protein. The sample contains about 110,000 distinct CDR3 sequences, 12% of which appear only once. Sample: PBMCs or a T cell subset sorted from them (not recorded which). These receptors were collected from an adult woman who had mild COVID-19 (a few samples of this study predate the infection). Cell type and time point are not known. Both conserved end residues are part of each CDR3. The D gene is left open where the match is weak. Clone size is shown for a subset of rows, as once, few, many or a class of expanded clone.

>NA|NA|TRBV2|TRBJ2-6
TGTGCCAGCAAGTTGGACCCCCTACTGCTATATGGTTCTGGGGCCAACGTCCTGACTTTC
CASKLDPLLLYGSGANVLTF
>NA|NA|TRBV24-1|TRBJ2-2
TGTGCCACCAGTGATTTTAACAGGGAGAACACCGGGGAGCTGTTTTTT
CATSDFNRENTGELFF
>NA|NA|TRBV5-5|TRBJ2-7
TGTGCCAGCAGCTTGGTGCTGGGGGTCTACGAGCAGTACTTC
CASSLVLGVYEQYF
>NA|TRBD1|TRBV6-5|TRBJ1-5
TGTGCCAGCAGTTTAGGACAGGGCGATCAGCCCCAGCATTTT
CASSLGQGDQPQHF
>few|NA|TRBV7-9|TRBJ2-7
TGTGCCAGCAGCTTAGAAGGGGGCGAGCAGTACTTC
CASSLEGGEQYF
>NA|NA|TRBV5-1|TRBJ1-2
TGCGCCAGCAGCTTGAGAGGGACCTATGGCTACACCTTC
CASSLRGTYGYTF
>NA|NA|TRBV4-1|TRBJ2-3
TGCGCCAGCAGCCATCGGACGGTTGATTACACAGATACGCAGTATTTT
CASSHRTVDYTDTQYF
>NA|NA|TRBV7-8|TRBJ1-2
TGTGCCAGCAGCTTAGGCAGGGCTTTTGGCTACACCTTC
CASSLGRAFGYTF
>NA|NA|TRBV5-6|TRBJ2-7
TGTGCCAGCAGCTTGGGTTCCGGAATCGGCCCCTACGAGCAGTACTTC
CASSLGSGIGPYEQYF
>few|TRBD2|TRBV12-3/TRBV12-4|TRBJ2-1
TGTGCCAGCAGTCCCCTCGGGCTAGCGGGGGGACTGAGCTCCTACAATGAGCAGTTCTTC
CASSPLGLAGGLSSYNEQFF
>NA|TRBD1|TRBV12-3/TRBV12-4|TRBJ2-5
TGTGCCAGCAGTTTAGGCGGGGCAGGGGGCTGGGAGACCCAGTACTTC
CASSLGGAGGWETQYF
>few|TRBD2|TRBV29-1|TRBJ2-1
TGCAGCGTTGAAAGGCTAGCGGGAGGGCCTGGGTACAATGAGCAGTTCTTC
CSVERLAGGPGYNEQFF
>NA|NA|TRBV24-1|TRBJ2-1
TGTGCCACCAGTGGAGCCGGCTCCTACAATGAGCAGTTCTTC
CATSGAGSYNEQFF
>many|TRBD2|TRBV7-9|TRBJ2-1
TGTGCCAGCAGTCCTGGACTAGCGGCATTGAATGAGCAGTTCTTC
CASSPGLAALNEQFF